This TCR beta chain derives from a study of shared clonotypes between healthy human individuals. Notes on the study in general: Rarefaction showed sorted-subset sequencing was incomplete despite large depth.

With regard to this clone: Its antigen is undetermined.

This CDR3 is built from 13 residues. From germline, CDR1 is LNHDA and CDR2 SQIVND (reference sequence). Trimming took off 5 bases at V and 0 bases at J, with 8 bases between the two ends. Naive CD8 cells lacked CD45RO and underwent positive selection for CCR7, leaving out terminally differentiated effector memory CD45RA+ cells. There were only Caucasian adults among the donors, and all lived in Nashville, Tennessee. Clones were sequenced by immunoSEQ multiplex PCR, and TCRdb holds only the in-frame ones, with some missing. Here the sample spans around 640,000 clones, about 95% being singletons. The clonotype comes from a woman in her twenties or thirties in good health. The chain employs TRBV19 and TRBJ2-7, with unresolved D. The sample taken for sequencing was naive CD8+ T cells sorted from blood. Written as DNA, the CDR3 is TGTGCCAGTAGTGCCGGGTTCTCCTACGAGCAGTACTTC. It specifies CASSAGFSYEQYF.